This TCR beta chain derives from a study of blood T cell repertoires in COVID-19. Study-wide background: Samples representing acute and convalescent COVID-19 were sourced from the United States, Italy and Spain.

Authors' data handling: Scientists estimated how many nucleated cells there were by amplifying reference gene primers. Assay used: immunoSEQ multiplex PCR; TCRdb lists only in-frame clones, some missing. V, J and clone size are taken as reported in that table, and D and trimming were inferred from the DNA itself. The table lists some 150,000 clones, about 89% of them singletons. CDR1 and CDR2 from the germline V gene are MRHNA and SNTAGT. This CDR3 comprises 16 residues. The V end lost 3 bases, the J end lost 4 bases, and 16 bases lay between the germline ends. This chain uses TRBV6-4 with TRBJ2-1; D might be TRBD1 (8 bases). The sequence was collected from a man aged 55 to 70 with acute or convalescent COVID-19. Sequencing was performed on peripheral blood. CDR3 protein: CASSDTDRGLYNEQFF. The CDR3 DNA reads TGTGCCAGCAGTGATACTGACAGGGGACTATACAATGAGCAGTTCTTC.